This TCR beta chain was captured in a study of T cell responses to AZD1222 COVID-19 vaccine. This clone appeared a single time. Generated by immunoSEQ multiplex PCR, the TCRdb table keeps only in-frame clones and is missing some. The data contain around 100,000 clones, 75% to 90% of them singletons. V gave up 6 bases and J gave up 1 base; unmatched junction bases: 5. Germline lookup yields CDR1 LNHDA and CDR2 SQIVND (reference sequence). This CDR3 has 17 residues. The TCR was taken from an adult in good health. Material: peripheral blood, obtained on day 0 of AZD1222 vaccination. V usage is TRBV19 and J usage is TRBJ2-2; 13 bases align to TRBD2. The CDR3 DNA sequence: TGTGCCAGTAGAGCACGGACTAGCGGGGGGAACACCGGGGAGCTGTTTTTT. This codes for CASRARTSGGNTGELFF.